This T cell receptor (beta chain) was sequenced during a study of graft-versus-host responses after intestinal transplantation (dated by TCRdb to about 2021). Some background on the complete study: The transplants that recipients received were multivisceral, liver-intestinal, or isolated intestinal. All recipients received anti-thymocyte globulin induction followed by maintenance tacrolimus and steroids for 3 to 4 years. Graft-versus-host and host-versus-graft alloreactive T cell clones were tracked in the graft, circulation and bone marrow after intestinal transplantation using bulk TCR-beta CDR3 sequencing. Alloreactive clones were identified by sequencing pre-transplant mixed lymphocyte reaction products and comparing these products with unstimulated pre-transplant donor and recipient T cells. The cohort enrolled about two dozen intestinal transplant recipients including one retransplant, and a few patients lacking pretransplant specimens were excluded. Donor T cell macrochimerism was defined as a peak of at least 4% donor T cells among recipient peripheral blood mononuclear cells. Instead of going to the commercial service, samples from a few later patients were sequenced in-house on an Illumina MiSeq and processed with MiXCR.

Spanning cysteine to phenylalanine, the CDR3 consists of 13 amino acids. The read is trimmed to its CDR3 DNA, 39 bases read in frame from base 1. According to the germline V gene, CDR1 reads SGHRS and CDR2 reads YFSETQ. V loses 1 base of germline sequence and J loses 7 bases, and the interval between the two ends is 12 bases. The time point label of this sample denotes: cells obtained before transplantation from donor or recipient. CD3+CD4+ and CD3+CD8+ populations were FACS-sorted from unstimulated pre-transplant donor and recipient cells taken from spleen or lymph nodes. Library method: the immunoSEQ multiplex PCR assay. For most patients, genomic DNA was isolated with the Qiagen DNeasy Blood and Tissue Kit and sent frozen to Adaptive Biotechnologies for TCR sequencing. Adaptive Biotechnologies carried out high-throughput TCR-beta CDR3 sequencing of genomic DNA for most patients. The authors processed their data as follows. Adaptive's ImmunoSEQ software supplied the TCR sequencing data for around 19 patients, while MiXCR and VDJtools were used to process a few other patients. To correct CD4 versus CD8 sorting errors, sequences present in both subsets at a frequency ratio below 5:1 were removed. CDR3 nucleotide sequences shared by donor and recipient were removed because the origin of these sequences could not be assigned. To count as alloreactive, a clone needed at least 2-fold expansion over unstimulated cells and a minimum CFSE-low frequency of 0.002% (template counts) or 0.001% (read counts). A clone was considered mappable if detected in the sequenced pre-transplant spleen, lymph node, or MLR CFSE-low populations of the donor or recipient. Cumulative frequency of alloreactive clones was calculated as a percentage of all sequences weighted by copy number. TCRdb mirrors the immuneACCESS table, restricted to in-frame sequences. Some clones are absent from its copies; in checked studies, under half trace to an unresolved V gene, and the reason for the others is unknown. For V, J and clone size, that table is used; D and trimming come from the DNA. The sample table shows 80,000 to 100,000 clones, and 92% are seen once. The top ten constitute approximately 0.18% of the sample.

General findings and caveats noted by the study authors: Conclusions were limited by the relatively low number and heterogeneity of intestinal transplant patients. GvH clones were found in recipient bone marrow, and some of the GvH clones appeared earlier in ileal mucosa or blood, which is consistent with an intestinal mucosal origin. In patients with donor T cell macrochimerism, the allografts had high GvH to HvG T cell clonal ratios. Early after transplant, peak levels of circulating GvH clones were associated with declines in HvG clones.

For this clone: Its target antigen remains unknown. Qualities for individual bases were not recorded, and no much larger clone is one base off.

The V and J segments used are TRBV5-1 and TRBJ2-7; tentative D gene TRBD2, with 7 bases matching. This TCR was recovered from a human donor who received an intestinal transplant. The source material was unstimulated CD4+ T cells sorted from spleen or lymph node cells, sampled before intestinal transplant. The nucleotide sequence reads TGCGCCAGCAGCTTGCAGGAGGGGGGGGAGCAGTACTTC. Its protein is CASSLQEGGEQYF.